Listed here are 25 T cell receptor beta chains from one sample, sequenced in a study of long-term antiretroviral therapy in people with HIV. The assay, immunoSEQ v3.0, was run at survey level. Some clones are missing from TCRdb's copy, which holds only in-frame ones; the method was immunoSEQ multiplex PCR. The sample consists of around 30,000 clones, roughly 85% of them appearing once. Sequencing was performed on unsorted PBMCs, taken 2.3 years after starting antiretroviral therapy. These receptors all stem from a man aged 35-49 years with HIV.

This clone came up once. The rearrangement uses TRBV4-1 and TRBJ2-7; tentative D call: TRBD1 (6 bases). V gave up 1 base and J gave up 2 bases, with 12 bases separating them. The CDR3 is 15 residues long. Germline V gene data show CDR1 as MGHRA and CDR2 as YSYEKL. CDR3 amino acids: CASSQGAGATYEQYF. In nucleotides, the CDR3 is TGCGCCAGCAGCCAAGGCGCAGGGGCAACCTACGAGCAGTACTTC.

The rearrangement links TRBV4-1 to TRBJ2-1; no firm D call. The CDR3 is 13 amino acids. V was clipped by 0 bases and J by 6 bases, with 6 bases between them. The germline gives CDR1 MGHRA, CDR2 YSYEKL. The CDR3 DNA is TGCGCCAGCAGCCAAGATTTAGGCAATGAGCAGTTCTTC. Residues: CASSQDLGNEQFF.

The chain employs TRBV11-2 and TRBJ2-2, with TRBD2 as a possible D gene (5 bases). With 3 bases removed from V and 0 bases from J, the gap between germline ends came to 11 bases. The CDR3 is 16 residues long. Germline CDR1 SGHAT, CDR2 FQNNGV. CDR3 sequence reads: CASSFRAGTNTGELFF. DNA of the CDR3: TGTGCCAGCAGCTTCAGAGCCGGGACGAACACCGGGGAGCTGTTTTTT.

The genes are TRBV19 and TRBJ1-1; tentatively, D is TRBD1 (6 bases). The germline V gene encodes CDR1 LNHDA and CDR2 SQIVND (reference sequence). The V end lost 6 bases, the J end lost 3 bases, and 20 bases lay between the germline ends. This CDR3 is built from 16 residues. For the CDR3, the DNA is TGTGCCAGTAGCGACGGGGGGGGCGTGATTTACACTGAAGCTTTCTTT. It specifies CASSDGGGVIYTEAFF. Full variable domain (outside the CDR3, taken from reference TRBV19 and TRBJ1-1): DGGITQSPKYLFRKEGQNVTLSCEQNLNHDAMYWYRQDPGQGLRLIYYSQIVNDFQKGDIAEGYSVSREKKESFPLTVTSAQKNPTAFYLCASSDGGGVIYTEAFFGQGTRLTVV.

The chain links TRBV6-5 to TRBJ2-1, with a weak D call TRBD2 (5 bases). CDR1 and CDR2 from the germline V gene are MNHEY and SVGAGI. The CDR3 contains 12 residues. V lost 6 bases and J 8 bases, leaving 11 bases between the germline ends. CDR3 in amino acids: CASSSGGHEQFF. The CDR3 coding sequence is TGTGCCAGCAGCTCAGGAGGACATGAGCAGTTCTTC.

The CDR3 protein is CAWSVRGGIRVAGGLSSYNEQFF. The CDR3 region has the DNA TGTGCCTGGAGTGTACGGGGGGGAATTAGGGTAGCGGGAGGGCTCAGCTCCTACAATGAGCAGTTCTTC. The V gene is TRBV30, the J gene TRBJ2-1; 11 nucleotides match TRBD2. Germline V lookup: CDR1 GTSNPN, CDR2 SVGIG (reference sequence). Unmatched junction bases numbered 22, after V lost 0 bases and J lost 0 bases. This CDR3 comprises 23 residues.

This rearrangement joins TRBV28 to TRBJ1-2; the D is unclear. V lost 3 bases, J lost 8 bases, and 10 bases lay in between. The CDR3 consists of 12 residues. Germline CDR1 is MDHEN and CDR2 is SYDVKM. The CDR3 here is CASSFAPSGYTF. In DNA, the CDR3 is TGTGCCAGCAGTTTTGCCCCGTCCGGCTACACCTTC.

This chain connects TRBV6-1 to TRBJ2-7, with D uncertain. V was cut by 2 bases and J by 3 bases, with 17 bases left in between. The CDR3 sequence is 16 residues long. The germline CDR1 and CDR2 sequences are MNHNS and SASEGT. The CDR3 region has the DNA TGTGCCAGCAGTGAATATCTAGGCTCTTTTAGCTACGAGCAGTACTTC. This gives the protein CASSEYLGSFSYEQYF.

This clone has just one count. The V gene is TRBV29-1, the J gene TRBJ2-5; 8 nucleotides agree with TRBD1. The CDR3 extends over 12 amino acids. V was clipped by 8 bases and J by 1 base; unmatched bases: 3. Germline assignment: CDR1 SQVTM and CDR2 ANQGSEA. CDR3 in amino acids: CSTGQGQETQYF. Here the CDR3 DNA reads TGCAGCACCGGACAGGGCCAAGAGACCCAGTACTTC.

The chain employs TRBV5-1 and TRBJ1-3, with D unclear. V lost 3 bases and J 0 bases, leaving 10 bases between the germline ends. This CDR3 region has 15 residues. Looked up from germline, CDR1 is SGHRS and CDR2 is YFSETQ. The CDR3: CASSSSGNSGNTIYF. The DNA for the CDR3 is TGCGCCAGCAGCTCCTCCGGGAACTCTGGAAACACCATATATTTT.

CDR3 DNA sequence: TGTGCCAGCAGCTTCCCCTCTGGTTCCACTAGCACAGATACGCAGTATTTT. Its translation: CASSFPSGSTSTDTQYF. The chain recombines TRBV7-9 with TRBJ2-3, with D hard to call. Trimming stripped 3 bases from V and 0 bases from J, with 16 bases between. This CDR3 region has 17 residues. Germline CDR1 SEHNR, CDR2 FQNEAQ (reference sequence).

This clone was seen just once. The V call is TRBV11-3, the J call TRBJ1-1; no clear D. Between the trimmed V and J ends, which lost 1 base and 0 bases, there was a span of 9 bases. CDR3 length: 15 residues. Germline assignment: CDR1 SGHNT and CDR2 YENEEA. The DNA of the CDR3 is TGTGCCAGCAGCTTAGTCGGTACAGTGAACACTGAAGCTTTCTTT. Residues: CASSLVGTVNTEAFF.

The chain recombines TRBV29-1 with TRBJ2-7; D may match TRBD1 or TRBD2 (5 bases each). V shed 4 bases and J shed 5 bases, with 12 bases lying between them. CDR1 is SQVTM and CDR2 is ANQGSEA in the germline V gene. The CDR3 runs 12 residues. CDR3 sequence: CSVVGVVDEQYF. In nucleotides, the CDR3 is TGCAGCGTTGTGGGGGTAGTCGACGAGCAGTACTTC.

The chain has TRBV4-1 and TRBJ1-4; no clear D gene. This CDR3 is 15 amino acids long. Deletions cut 1 base from V and 7 bases from J, with 13 bases between. Germline-derived CDR1 and CDR2 are MGHRA and YSYEKL. Written as DNA, the CDR3 is TGCGCCAGCAGCCAAGTTCCTGCGGTTGCTGAAAAACTGTTTTTT. Protein product: CASSQVPAVAEKLFF.

The V gene is TRBV19, the J gene TRBJ2-7; 14 nucleotides agree with TRBD2. Trimming removed 7 bases from V and 5 bases from J; junction bases left unmatched: 4. Germline CDR1 LNHDA, CDR2 SQIVND (reference sequence). The CDR3 is 14 residues long. CDR3 DNA: TGTGCCAGTACCGGACTAGCGGGAGGACACGAGCAGTACTTC. Amino acids: CASTGLAGGHEQYF.

This chain uses TRBV7-2 with TRBJ1-2; D is ambiguous. The V end lost 1 base, the J end lost 11 bases, and 8 bases lay between the germline ends. The CDR3 has 11 amino acids. Germline lookup yields CDR1 SGHTA and CDR2 FQGNSA. CDR3 sequence: CASSLDFGYTF. Written as DNA, the CDR3 is TGTGCCAGCAGCTTAGATTTTGGGTACACCTTC.

This clone was recorded a few times. The chain combines TRBV6-1 with TRBJ2-7, with TRBD1 matching over 10 bases. The CDR3 consists of 15 residues. Trimming cost V 6 bases and J 6 bases; bases outside gene matches: 11. Germline V CDR1 and CDR2: MNHNS, SASEGT. CDR3 sequence reads: CASRDGDRGGREQYF. In DNA form, the CDR3 reads TGTGCCAGCAGAGACGGGGACAGGGGCGGCCGCGAGCAGTACTTC.

This chain uses TRBV5-8 with TRBJ2-7; a possible D gene is TRBD2 (6 bases). The germline V and J ends were trimmed by 5 bases and 2 bases, with 17 bases remaining between them. Germline V gives CDR1 SGHTS, CDR2 YDEGEE. The CDR3 contains 15 residues. CDR3 amino acids: CASRRFRDSTYEQYF. CDR3 nucleotide sequence: TGTGCCAGCAGAAGATTCCGGGACTCAACCTACGAGCAGTACTTC.

This clone was observed a single time. This rearrangement joins TRBV20-1 to TRBJ1-1; D remains unclear. Germline lookup yields CDR1 DFQATT and CDR2 SNEGSKA (reference sequence). V was shortened by 3 bases and J by 1 base, with 3 bases between the two germline ends. The CDR3 totals 11 residues. Written as DNA, the CDR3 is TGCAGTGCTAGGGAGAACACTGAAGCTTTCTTT. It encodes CSARENTEAFF.

The V gene is TRBV27, the J gene TRBJ1-2, with TRBD1 matching over 7 bases. Germline V gene lookup returns CDR1 MNHEY and CDR2 SMNVEV (reference sequence). Trimming took 0 bases from V and 1 from J; bases not matched to a gene: 8. The CDR3 sequence is 17 residues long. The CDR3 region has the DNA TGTGCCAGCAGTTTATCGAAAGGGGGCAGGGATAACTATGGCTACACCTTC. It encodes CASSLSKGGRDNYGYTF.

The rearrangement uses TRBV5-6 and TRBJ1-2; the D is unclear. There are 12 residues in the CDR3. Germline V gives CDR1 SGHDT, CDR2 YYEEEE. V was cut by 4 bases and J by 5 bases, with 9 bases left in between. The CDR3: CASSPGPYGYTF. CDR3 nucleotide sequence: TGTGCCAGCAGCCCGGGCCCATATGGCTACACCTTC.

V is TRBV15 and J is TRBJ1-1; D gene uncertain. The CDR3 spans 15 residues. Germline loops: CDR1 LNHNV, CDR2 YYDKDF (reference sequence). V lost 0 bases and J lost 4, with 12 bases in between. The CDR3 sequence: CATSRDMGLGTEAFF. Here the CDR3 DNA reads TGTGCCACCAGCAGAGATATGGGTTTAGGCACTGAAGCTTTCTTT.

This clone was recorded a few times. V is TRBV9 and J is TRBJ2-7; D not certain. CDR3 length: 15 amino acids. Germline V gene data show CDR1 as SGDLS and CDR2 as YYNGEE. With 0 bases removed from V and 2 bases from J, the gap between germline ends came to 12 bases. CDR3 sequence: CASSVDVGNPYEQYF. The CDR3, as DNA: TGTGCCAGCAGCGTAGATGTAGGGAACCCCTACGAGCAGTACTTC. Full variable domain (rest looked up from reference TRBV9 and TRBJ2-7): DSGVTQTPKHLITATGQRVTLRCSPRSGDLSVYWYQQSLDQGLQFLIQYYNGEERAKGNILERFSAQQFPDLHSELNLSSLELGDSALYFCASSVDVGNPYEQYFGPGTRLTVT.

This clone was seen once. V usage is TRBV4-1 and J usage is TRBJ2-3; 8 positions agree with TRBD1. Germline V CDR1 and CDR2: MGHRA, YSYEKL. CDR3 length: 16 amino acids. V was clipped by 0 bases and J by 2 bases; unmatched bases: 4. The CDR3 DNA reads as TGCGCCAGCAGCCAAGAGGACAGGGCCTCCACAGATACGCAGTATTTT. As protein: CASSQEDRASTDTQYF.

The genes are TRBV5-1 and TRBJ2-7; D gene uncertain. Germline CDR1 reads SGHRS; CDR2 reads YFSETQ. V was clipped by 4 bases and J by 7 bases, with 21 bases between them. This CDR3 comprises 15 residues. CDR3 DNA sequence: TGCGCCAGCAGCCTCTCCGGGCCCCGCGGCGAAGAGCAGTACTTC. Translation gives CASSLSGPRGEEQYF.